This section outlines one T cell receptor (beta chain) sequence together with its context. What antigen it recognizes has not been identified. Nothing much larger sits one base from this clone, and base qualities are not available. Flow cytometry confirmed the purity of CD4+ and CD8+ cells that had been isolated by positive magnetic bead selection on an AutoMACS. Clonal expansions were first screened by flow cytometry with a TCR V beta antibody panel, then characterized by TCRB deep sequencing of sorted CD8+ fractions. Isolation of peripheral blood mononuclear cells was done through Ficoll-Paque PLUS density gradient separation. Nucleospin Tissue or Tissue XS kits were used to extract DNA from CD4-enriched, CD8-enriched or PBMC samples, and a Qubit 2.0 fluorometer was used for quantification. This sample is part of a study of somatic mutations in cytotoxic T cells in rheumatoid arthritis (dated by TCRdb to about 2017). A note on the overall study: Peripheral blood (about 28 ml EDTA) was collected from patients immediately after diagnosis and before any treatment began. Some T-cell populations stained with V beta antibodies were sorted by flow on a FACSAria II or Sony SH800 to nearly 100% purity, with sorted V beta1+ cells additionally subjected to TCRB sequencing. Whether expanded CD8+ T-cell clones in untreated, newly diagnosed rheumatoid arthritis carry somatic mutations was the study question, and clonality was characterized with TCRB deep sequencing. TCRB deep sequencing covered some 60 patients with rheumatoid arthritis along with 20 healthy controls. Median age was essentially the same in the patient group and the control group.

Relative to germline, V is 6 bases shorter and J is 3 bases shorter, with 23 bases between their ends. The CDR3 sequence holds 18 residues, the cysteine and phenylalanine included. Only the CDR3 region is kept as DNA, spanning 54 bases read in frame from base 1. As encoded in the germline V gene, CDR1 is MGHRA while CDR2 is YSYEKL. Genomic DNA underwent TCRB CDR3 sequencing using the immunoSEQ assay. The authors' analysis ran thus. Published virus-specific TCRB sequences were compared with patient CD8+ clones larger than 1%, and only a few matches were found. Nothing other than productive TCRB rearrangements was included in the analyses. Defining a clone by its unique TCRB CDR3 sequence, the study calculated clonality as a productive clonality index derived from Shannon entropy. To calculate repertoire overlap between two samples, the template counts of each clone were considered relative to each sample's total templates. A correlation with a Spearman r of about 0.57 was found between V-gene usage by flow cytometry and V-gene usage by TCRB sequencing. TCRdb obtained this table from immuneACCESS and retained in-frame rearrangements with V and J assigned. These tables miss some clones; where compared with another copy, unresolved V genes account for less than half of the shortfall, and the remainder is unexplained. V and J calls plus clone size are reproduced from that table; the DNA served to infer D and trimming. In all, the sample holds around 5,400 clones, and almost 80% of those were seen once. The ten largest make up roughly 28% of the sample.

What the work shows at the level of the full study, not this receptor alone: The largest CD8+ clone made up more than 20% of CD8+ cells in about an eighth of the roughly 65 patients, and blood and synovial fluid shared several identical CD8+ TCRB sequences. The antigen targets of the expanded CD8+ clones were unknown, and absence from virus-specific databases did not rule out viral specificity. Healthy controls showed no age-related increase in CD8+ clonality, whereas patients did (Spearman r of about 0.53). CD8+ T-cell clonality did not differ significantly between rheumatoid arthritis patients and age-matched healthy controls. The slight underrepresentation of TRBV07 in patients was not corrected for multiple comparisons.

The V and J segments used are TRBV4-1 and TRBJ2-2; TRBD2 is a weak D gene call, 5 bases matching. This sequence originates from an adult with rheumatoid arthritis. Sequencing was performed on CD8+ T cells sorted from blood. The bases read TGCGCCAGCAGTCCAACTCGACTTAGGACGGGATACACCGGGGAGCTGTTTTTT. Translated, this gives CASSPTRLRTGYTGELFF.